This T cell receptor beta chain derives from a study of beta chain features in type 1 diabetes. This clone was seen only a few times. The investigators reverse transcribed all of the isolated RNA, so they sequenced expressed TCRB transcripts. Assay used: immunoSEQ multiplex PCR; TCRdb lists only in-frame clones, some missing. The data show 850,000 to 900,000 clones, with about 17% seen just once and 0.02% to 0.03% held by the top ten. The CDR3 length is 13 residues. The germline CDR1 and CDR2 sequences are MNHNY and SVGAGI (reference sequence). V was cut by 2 bases and J by 5 bases, with 7 bases left in between.

J is TRBJ1-5 and V is TRBV6-6; D remains unclear. The receptor's source is a woman aged 18-29 years in good health. Material: naive CD4+ T cells from blood. CDR3 in amino acids: CASSYVTDQPQHF. CDR3 nucleotide sequence: TGTGCCAGCAGTTACGTCACCGATCAGCCCCAGCATTTT.